This TCR beta chain was documented in a study of OX40 agonist ivuxolimab in advanced cancers. Overall study context: Participants, approximately 81% male, averaged roughly 60 years of age, ranging from about 20 to 80.

A word on this clone: Its target is unknown.

General study results and limits: Compared with CD4+, CD8+ T cells on average had more expanded clones.

Exclusion applied to patients with autoimmune disease history or systemic immunosuppression. Measured with immunoSEQ multiplex PCR; TCRdb has only the in-frame clones, and not every one. The sample includes about 120,000 clones, around 95% of them seen just once. The CDR3 runs 15 residues. Germline values: CDR1 SGHAT, CDR2 FQNNGV. V was trimmed by 1 base and J by 2 bases, leaving 10 bases between them. The V and J genes are TRBV11-2 and TRBJ2-3; D gene uncertain. The clonotype originates from an adult with an advanced solid tumor such as melanoma, head and neck, liver or kidney cancer. Sequenced material: CD4+ or CD8+ T cells sorted from blood, taken in a trial of the OX40 agonist ivuxolimab. The DNA of the CDR3 is TGTGCCAGCAGCTTAGTTACCGCTAACACAGATACGCAGTATTTT. This translates into CASSLVTANTDTQYF.